The rows below give T cell receptor beta chains drawn from one sample of a study of lymphopenia after photon versus proton radiotherapy. Clones were read by immunoSEQ multiplex PCR, and TCRdb kept only the in-frame ones, dropping some. The data hold around 29,000 clones, with about 86% observed a single time. The sample consisted of peripheral blood, taken from a patient treated with proton-based radiotherapy. Receptors originate from a woman aged 55 to 70 with cholangiocarcinoma. Some clones in this sample may be carry-over from other donors' samples. Each CDR3 is given with its conserved first and last residue. The D gene is left open where the match is weak. Size values are once, few and many counts, or a class for expanded clones, and some rows have none.

d_call: TRBD1; j_call: TRBJ2-3; v_call: TRBV5-4; clone_size: NA; cdr3_nt: TGTGCCAGCAGCTCCCGACAGGGGAGTAGCACAGATACGCAGTATTTT; cdr3_aa: CASSSRQGSSTDTQYF
d_call: TRBD1; j_call: TRBJ1-4; v_call: TRBV6-1; clone_size: NA; cdr3_nt: TGTGCCAGCAGTGAAGCAACAACAGGGGAGGGGGAAAAACTGTTTTTT; cdr3_aa: CASSEATTGEGEKLFF
d_call: NA; j_call: TRBJ1-1; v_call: TRBV6-5; clone_size: NA; cdr3_nt: TGTGCCAGCAGTTACTCGACGCACAGAGGCACTGAAGCTTTCTTT; cdr3_aa: CASSYSTHRGTEAFF
d_call: TRBD2; j_call: TRBJ2-1; v_call: TRBV6-4; clone_size: NA; cdr3_nt: TGTGCCAGCAGTGGACTAGCGGGGGGGAATGAGCAGTTCTTC; cdr3_aa: CASSGLAGGNEQFF
d_call: NA; j_call: TRBJ2-6; v_call: TRBV4-2; clone_size: NA; cdr3_nt: TGTGCCAGCAGCCAAGAGAGGACCTCTGGGGCCAACGTCCTGACTTTC; cdr3_aa: CASSQERTSGANVLTF
d_call: NA; j_call: TRBJ2-5; v_call: TRBV4-3; clone_size: NA; cdr3_nt: TGCGCCAGCAGCCCCCAACTAGGGGCGGAGACCCAGTACTTC; cdr3_aa: CASSPQLGAETQYF
d_call: TRBD2; j_call: TRBJ2-1; v_call: TRBV5-1; clone_size: NA; cdr3_nt: TGCGCCAGCAGCTGGGCTAGCGGGAGCAACAATGAGCAGTTCTTC; cdr3_aa: CASSWASGSNNEQFF
d_call: TRBD2; j_call: TRBJ2-3; v_call: TRBV5-1; clone_size: NA; cdr3_nt: TGCGCCAGCAGCTACCTCACGACTAGCGGGGGGGATAACACAGATACGCAGTATTTT; cdr3_aa: CASSYLTTSGGDNTDTQYF
d_call: NA; j_call: TRBJ1-1; v_call: TRBV11-2; clone_size: NA; cdr3_nt: TGTGCCAGCAGCGGGGACATTTCTGAAGCTTTCTTT; cdr3_aa: CASSGDISEAFF
d_call: NA; j_call: TRBJ2-7; v_call: TRBV6-1; clone_size: NA; cdr3_nt: TGTGCCAGCAGCGGTCGAAGATCCTACGAGCAGTACTTC; cdr3_aa: CASSGRRSYEQYF
d_call: NA; j_call: TRBJ1-1; v_call: TRBV29-1; clone_size: NA; cdr3_nt: TGCAGCGTTGTGGGTCCTGAAGCTTTCTTT; cdr3_aa: CSVVGPEAFF
d_call: NA; j_call: TRBJ2-4; v_call: TRBV5-6; clone_size: NA; cdr3_nt: TGTGCCAGCAGCTCGGCAGGGGATTATTCCCCCGAGATCAAAAACATTCAGTACTTC; cdr3_aa: CASSSAGDYSPEIKNIQYF
d_call: NA; j_call: TRBJ1-4; v_call: TRBV5-4; clone_size: NA; cdr3_nt: TGTGCCAGCAGCTTGGGGACAGAACTTAATGAAAAACTGTTTTTT; cdr3_aa: CASSLGTELNEKLFF
d_call: NA; j_call: TRBJ2-7; v_call: TRBV27; clone_size: NA; cdr3_nt: TGTGCCAGCAGAAACGCAGGGGGGGCTGCCTACGAGCAGTACTTC; cdr3_aa: CASRNAGGAAYEQYF
d_call: NA; j_call: TRBJ2-6; v_call: TRBV7-2; clone_size: NA; cdr3_nt: TGTGCCAGCAGCCACCACACAGGGAGCTCTGGGGCCAACGTCCTGACTTTC; cdr3_aa: CASSHHTGSSGANVLTF
d_call: NA; j_call: TRBJ1-5; v_call: TRBV6-6; clone_size: NA; cdr3_nt: TGTGCCAGCAGCCAACGGAAGCATAGCAATCAGCCCCAGCATTTT; cdr3_aa: CASSQRKHSNQPQHF
d_call: NA; j_call: TRBJ1-2; v_call: TRBV4-1; clone_size: few; cdr3_nt: TGCGCCAGCAGCCCCCAATCCCCCATAGGGTTGGCTGGCTACACCTTC; cdr3_aa: CASSPQSPIGLAGYTF
d_call: NA; j_call: TRBJ2-5; v_call: TRBV9; clone_size: NA; cdr3_nt: TGTGCCAGCAGCGTAATGGGGGGCGATGAGACCCAGTACTTC; cdr3_aa: CASSVMGGDETQYF
d_call: NA; j_call: TRBJ2-6; v_call: TRBV11-2; clone_size: once; cdr3_nt: TGTGCCAGCAGCTTAGGCAGCTCTGGGGCCAACGTCCTGACTTTC; cdr3_aa: CASSLGSSGANVLTF
d_call: NA; j_call: TRBJ2-1; v_call: TRBV7-2; clone_size: NA; cdr3_nt: TGTGCCAGCAGCTTAGGGACTGCCAATGAGCAGTTCTTC; cdr3_aa: CASSLGTANEQFF
d_call: NA; j_call: TRBJ1-5; v_call: TRBV6-5; clone_size: NA; cdr3_nt: TGTGCCAGTAGGGCTAGCAATCAGCCCCAGCATTTT; cdr3_aa: CASRASNQPQHF
d_call: NA; j_call: TRBJ1-5; v_call: TRBV19; clone_size: NA; cdr3_nt: TGTGCCAGTAGCCGGGACGTCTCGGGGCCCCAGCATTTT; cdr3_aa: CASSRDVSGPQHF
d_call: NA; j_call: TRBJ2-3; v_call: TRBV20-1; clone_size: NA; cdr3_nt: TGCAGTGCGGACGGAGGGGATACGCAGTATTTT; cdr3_aa: CSADGGDTQYF
d_call: TRBD1; j_call: TRBJ2-5; v_call: TRBV27; clone_size: NA; cdr3_nt: TGTGCCAGCAGTATCCTGGACAGGCAAGAGACCCAGTACTTC; cdr3_aa: CASSILDRQETQYF
d_call: TRBD1; j_call: TRBJ2-1; v_call: TRBV19; clone_size: few; cdr3_nt: TGTGCCAGTAGGCGAGGGACAGCCTCCTACAATGAGCAGTTCTTC; cdr3_aa: CASRRGTASYNEQFF
d_call: NA; j_call: TRBJ2-3; v_call: TRBV2; clone_size: NA; cdr3_nt: TGTGCCAGCAGTTACGCGGTGGGGGATACGCAGTATTTT; cdr3_aa: CASSYAVGDTQYF
d_call: NA; j_call: TRBJ1-5; v_call: TRBV18; clone_size: once; cdr3_nt: TGTGCCAGCTCACCAGGGGTAACAGTAATTGATAGCAATCAGCCCCAGCATTTT; cdr3_aa: CASSPGVTVIDSNQPQHF
d_call: NA; j_call: TRBJ1-5; v_call: TRBV6-1; clone_size: few; cdr3_nt: TGTGCCAGCAGTGATGGTCAGCCCCAGCATTTT; cdr3_aa: CASSDGQPQHF
d_call: NA; j_call: TRBJ1-5; v_call: TRBV11-2; clone_size: NA; cdr3_nt: TGTGCCAGCAGCTTAGATCCCGGGGTTGGTCAGCCCCAGCATTTT; cdr3_aa: CASSLDPGVGQPQHF
d_call: TRBD2; j_call: TRBJ2-5; v_call: TRBV5-1; clone_size: NA; cdr3_nt: TGCGCCAGCAGCTTGGAAAGGAGCGGGAGAAGGAATCAAGAGACCCAGTACTTC; cdr3_aa: CASSLERSGRRNQETQYF
d_call: NA; j_call: TRBJ1-5; v_call: TRBV11-2; clone_size: NA; cdr3_nt: TGTGCCAGCAGCCCCGGGACACCATATCAGCCCCAGCATTTT; cdr3_aa: CASSPGTPYQPQHF
d_call: NA; j_call: TRBJ1-5; v_call: TRBV19; clone_size: NA; cdr3_nt: TGTGCCAGTAGTACTACGGGACAATATAGCAATCAGCCCCAGCATTTT; cdr3_aa: CASSTTGQYSNQPQHF
d_call: NA; j_call: TRBJ2-7; v_call: TRBV5-1; clone_size: NA; cdr3_nt: TGCGCCAGCAGCCCCGGAGGGAGGGGGATATCCTACGAGCAGTACTTC; cdr3_aa: CASSPGGRGISYEQYF
d_call: NA; j_call: TRBJ2-3; v_call: TRBV5-1; clone_size: NA; cdr3_nt: TGCGCCAGCAGCTTGGCTCTAGCGCCAACCTCATCAGATACGCAGTATTTT; cdr3_aa: CASSLALAPTSSDTQYF
d_call: TRBD2; j_call: TRBJ2-1; v_call: TRBV7-2; clone_size: NA; cdr3_nt: TGTGCCAGCACCCCCTCGGGGGGGCCTAGGAATGAGCAGTTCTTC; cdr3_aa: CASTPSGGPRNEQFF
d_call: NA; j_call: TRBJ1-6; v_call: TRBV7-9; clone_size: NA; cdr3_nt: TGTGCCAGCAGCCGGCCTTCTTCACCCCTCCACTTT; cdr3_aa: CASSRPSSPLHF
d_call: NA; j_call: TRBJ1-5; v_call: TRBV15; clone_size: NA; cdr3_nt: TGTGCCACCAGCAGAGGTAAGGGGCAGCCCCAGCATTTT; cdr3_aa: CATSRGKGQPQHF
d_call: TRBD2; j_call: TRBJ2-1; v_call: TRBV9; clone_size: NA; cdr3_nt: TGTGCCAGCAGCAAGGGGACTAGCGGGAGCTCCTACAATGAGCAGTTCTTC; cdr3_aa: CASSKGTSGSSYNEQFF
d_call: NA; j_call: TRBJ2-7; v_call: TRBV11-2; clone_size: NA; cdr3_nt: TGTGCCAGCAGCTTAGTTGGAGACTCCTACGAGCAGTACTTC; cdr3_aa: CASSLVGDSYEQYF
d_call: NA; j_call: TRBJ1-6; v_call: TRBV19; clone_size: NA; cdr3_nt: TGTGCCAGTAGTTCACTCTTTGCGCAACGTAATTCACCCCTCCACTTT; cdr3_aa: CASSSLFAQRNSPLHF
d_call: NA; j_call: TRBJ2-1; v_call: TRBV11-2; clone_size: NA; cdr3_nt: TGTGCCAGCAGCTTAGTAAGTGGGTTCCATGAGCAGTTCTTC; cdr3_aa: CASSLVSGFHEQFF
d_call: NA; j_call: TRBJ1-2; v_call: TRBV6-5; clone_size: NA; cdr3_nt: TGTGCCAGCAGTTATAACGGCGAGGATGGCTACACCTTC; cdr3_aa: CASSYNGEDGYTF
d_call: NA; j_call: TRBJ1-3; v_call: TRBV2; clone_size: few; cdr3_nt: TGTGCCAGCAGCTCCTCCCCTGGAAACACCATATATTTT; cdr3_aa: CASSSSPGNTIYF
d_call: TRBD1; j_call: TRBJ2-3; v_call: TRBV2; clone_size: NA; cdr3_nt: TGTGCCAGCAGGGCCGGACAGGGAACAGATACGCAGTATTTT; cdr3_aa: CASRAGQGTDTQYF
d_call: NA; j_call: TRBJ2-1; v_call: TRBV9; clone_size: NA; cdr3_nt: TGTGCCAGCAGCGCCCGCAGGGGACCCTACAATGAGCAGTTCTTC; cdr3_aa: CASSARRGPYNEQFF
d_call: TRBD2; j_call: TRBJ2-1; v_call: TRBV27; clone_size: NA; cdr3_nt: TGTGCCAGCAGGGGGTGGGGCGGGGGGGACAATGAGCAGTTCTTC; cdr3_aa: CASRGWGGGDNEQFF
d_call: NA; j_call: TRBJ1-5; v_call: TRBV19; clone_size: NA; cdr3_nt: TGTGCCAGTAGTAGGGCAGTTAGCAATCAGCCCCAGCATTTT; cdr3_aa: CASSRAVSNQPQHF
d_call: NA; j_call: TRBJ1-4; v_call: TRBV4-3; clone_size: NA; cdr3_nt: TGCGCCAGCGGGGAGGCCAATGAAAAACTGTTTTTT; cdr3_aa: CASGEANEKLFF
d_call: TRBD2; j_call: TRBJ2-5; v_call: TRBV5-1; clone_size: NA; cdr3_nt: TGCGCCAGCAGCTTGTATGGGACTAGCGGGACCCAAGAGACCCAGTACTTC; cdr3_aa: CASSLYGTSGTQETQYF
d_call: TRBD2; j_call: TRBJ2-7; v_call: TRBV5-5; clone_size: once; cdr3_nt: TGTGCCAGCAGCTTGGAGGGGCTAGCGGGAGGGTACGAGCAGTACTTC; cdr3_aa: CASSLEGLAGGYEQYF
d_call: NA; j_call: TRBJ2-7; v_call: TRBV7-6; clone_size: NA; cdr3_nt: TGTGCCATTACTAAGGGGGGAGGCTACGAGCAGTACTTC; cdr3_aa: CAITKGGGYEQYF
d_call: TRBD2; j_call: TRBJ2-1; v_call: TRBV18; clone_size: NA; cdr3_nt: TGTGCCAGCTCACCACTCGCGGGAGGAGACAATGAGCAGTTCTTC; cdr3_aa: CASSPLAGGDNEQFF
d_call: NA; j_call: TRBJ1-1; v_call: TRBV29-1; clone_size: NA; cdr3_nt: TGCAGCGTCACCACTGGGACTGCCGAAGCTTTCTTT; cdr3_aa: CSVTTGTAEAFF
d_call: NA; j_call: TRBJ1-2; v_call: TRBV5-1; clone_size: NA; cdr3_nt: TGCGCCAGCAGCTTGGGTCCCGGCCAGGGCTACACCTTC; cdr3_aa: CASSLGPGQGYTF
d_call: NA; j_call: TRBJ2-7; v_call: TRBV18; clone_size: NA; cdr3_nt: TGTGCCAGCTCACCCACCGAGGATTACGAGCAGTACTTC; cdr3_aa: CASSPTEDYEQYF
d_call: NA; j_call: TRBJ1-2; v_call: TRBV5-4; clone_size: NA; cdr3_nt: TGTGCCAGCAGCTTTGGAGGGGTGGGCGGCTACACCTTC; cdr3_aa: CASSFGGVGGYTF
d_call: NA; j_call: TRBJ1-4; v_call: TRBV18; clone_size: once; cdr3_nt: TGTGCCAGCTCACAACTTGCAGCGAATGAAAAACTGTTTTTT; cdr3_aa: CASSQLAANEKLFF
d_call: NA; j_call: TRBJ2-1; v_call: TRBV4-1; clone_size: once; cdr3_nt: TGCGCCAGCAGCCCGTATAACAATGAGCAGTTCTTC; cdr3_aa: CASSPYNNEQFF
d_call: NA; j_call: TRBJ1-5; v_call: TRBV5-6; clone_size: NA; cdr3_nt: TGTGCCAGCAGCTTGTCTGAGCCGGGACCCAAAAGGCATGGCCAGCCCCAGCATTTT; cdr3_aa: CASSLSEPGPKRHGQPQHF